Each of the 10 T cell receptor beta chains below was sequenced from the same sample in a study of blood T cell repertoires in COVID-19. Profiling relied on immunoSEQ multiplex PCR, and the TCRdb table lists in-frame clones only, not all of them. The sample contains some 160,000 clones, approximately 80% of which appear only once. Sequencing was carried out using PBMCs or T cells enriched from blood (not recorded which). All receptors derive from a woman aged 60-75 years who had recovered from COVID-19.

The V call is TRBV28, the J call TRBJ2-7; a possible D gene is TRBD1 (5 bases). The V and J ends lost 3 bases and 1 base respectively, with 19 bases between them. Germline loops: CDR1 MDHEN, CDR2 SYDVKM. This CDR3 is 17 amino acids long. This CDR3 is CASSFNLGQLTSYEQYF. DNA of the CDR3: TGTGCCAGCAGTTTCAATCTGGGGCAACTCACTTCCTACGAGCAGTACTTC.

This sequence joins TRBV9 and TRBJ1-1, with TRBD1 identical over 8 bases. V shed 4 bases, J shed 5 bases, and the junction held 7 bases outside the gene matches. In germline, CDR1 is SGDLS, CDR2 YYNGEE. The CDR3 contains 14 residues. This CDR3 reads CASSPRTGRTEAFF. In DNA form, the CDR3 reads TGTGCCAGCAGCCCTAGGACAGGGAGGACTGAAGCTTTCTTT.

This clone has just a few counts. The V and J genes are TRBV5-1 and TRBJ1-2, with a weak D call TRBD1 (5 bases). Germline CDR1 is SGHRS and CDR2 is YFSETQ. CDR3 size: 11 residues. V was trimmed by 5 bases and J by 8 bases, leaving 10 bases between them. The DNA of the CDR3 is TGCGCCAGCAGACAGGACGGGGGCTACACCTTC. Protein product: CASRQDGGYTF.

J is TRBJ2-3 and V is TRBV15; TRBD1 aligns across 7 bases. The length of the CDR3 is 15 residues. Germline-derived CDR1 and CDR2 are LNHNV and YYDKDF (reference sequence). J lost 5 bases, V lost 0 bases, and 5 bases had no gene match. CDR3 residues: CATSREGRGKDTQYF. The CDR3 coding sequence is TGTGCCACCAGCAGAGAAGGCAGGGGGAAAGATACGCAGTATTTT.

This rearrangement joins TRBV2 to TRBJ1-1; unclear D gene. Trimming pared 10 bases from V and 0 bases from J, leaving 6 bases between. Per the germline V gene, CDR1 is SNHLY and CDR2 is FYNNEI. This CDR3 has 11 residues. The CDR3, as DNA: TGTGCCACCCCTCTGAACACTGAAGCTTTCTTT. Protein product: CATPLNTEAFF.

Details on this clone: Different DNA sequences within this sample yield the same CDR3. V and J are TRBV4-1 and TRBJ1-6, with D tentatively TRBD1 (5 bases). V lost 2 bases to trimming and J lost 5 bases, with 7 bases between them. There are 14 residues in the CDR3. The V gene's germline CDR1 is MGHRA and CDR2 YSYEKL. CDR3 loop: CASSQTGDNSPLHF. In nucleotides, the CDR3 is TGCGCCAGCAGCCAAACGGGGGATAATTCACCCCTCCACTTT.

This clone was counted a few times. The chain couples TRBV3-1 (or the pseudogene TRBV3-2) to TRBJ1-4; D possibly corresponds to TRBD1 (6 bases). CDR1 and CDR2 (germline): LGHDT, YNNKEL (reference sequence). The CDR3 runs 16 residues. Trimming pared 4 bases from V and 4 bases from J, leaving 16 bases between. In DNA form, the CDR3 reads TGTGCCAGCAGCCTAATACCGACAGGTTATAATGAAAAACTGTTTTTT. Its protein is CASSLIPTGYNEKLFF.

This clone was recorded once. The gene calls are TRBV7-3 and TRBJ2-6; D gene unclear. CDR1 is SGHTA and CDR2 is FQGTGA in the germline V gene. The germline V and J ends were trimmed by 5 bases and 5 bases, with 13 bases remaining between them. This CDR3 has 15 residues. The CDR3 region has the DNA TGTGCCAGCAGCCTCCCCACTACCTGGGCCAACGTCCTGACTTTC. It is translated as CASSLPTTWANVLTF. The full variable domain, rest sourced from reference TRBV7-3 and TRBJ2-6, is GAGVSQTPSNKVTEKGKYVELRCDPISGHTALYWYRQSLGQGPEFLIYFQGTGAADDSGLPNDRFFAVRPEGSVSTLKIQRTERGDSAVYLCASSLPTTWANVLTFGAGSRLTVL.

V usage is TRBV20-1 and J usage is TRBJ2-7; possibly TRBD2 for D (6 bases). CDR3 length equals 11 residues. The germline CDR1 and CDR2 sequences are DFQATT and SNEGSKA (reference sequence). Trimming took 6 bases from V and 2 from J, leaving 8 bases between them. CDR3 sequence reads: CSAGTPYEQYF. CDR3 sequence (DNA): TGCAGTGCCGGGACTCCCTACGAGCAGTACTTC.

The chain recombines TRBV11-2 with TRBJ2-5; TRBD1 matches at 10 bases. The V gene's germline CDR1 is SGHAT and CDR2 FQNNGV. The length of the CDR3 is 15 residues. V lost 6 bases and J lost 5; bases outside the gene matches: 9. Here the CDR3 reads CASRPIGTGVETQYF. The CDR3 coding sequence is TGTGCCAGCAGGCCTATCGGGACAGGGGTGGAGACCCAGTACTTC.